This TCR beta chain was recovered during a study of radiation and T cells in renal cell carcinoma (dated by TCRdb to about 2020). Background on the whole study: The samples were drawn from a clinical trial, where primary renal cell carcinomas were treated with 15 Gy of stereotactic body radiation therapy and then removed by nephrectomy 4 weeks afterward. In total, roughly 52 samples, comprising around 26 tumors and approximately 27 peripheral blood samples, were subjected to TCR beta sequencing. Across all 50 or so samples, approximately 4,000,000 unique CDR3 nucleotide sequences, encoding 2,658,974 unique CDR3 amino acid sequences, were identified. The full study reports these points: Blood repertoire dynamics were not followed beyond 4 weeks after treatment. The single-armed trial design could not address effects of radiation dose or scheduling on the TCR repertoire. Because pretreatment tumor biopsies were not available, the study could not determine whether clonotypes were already present within the tumor at baseline. In blood, the top tumor clonotypes increased from baseline to 2 weeks after radiation and then shrank by 4 weeks, which suggests a temporary expansion of tumor-resident clones.

TCR beta libraries were generated from genomic DNA with the immunoSEQ kit, following the manufacturer's recommendations. To prepare libraries, a first multiplex PCR with proprietary primers was run, followed by a second PCR that added unique barcodes, and a bead cleanup was done after each round. A positive control reaction and a negative control reaction, both provided in the kit, were run with every batch of samples. The final libraries underwent checking on an Agilent 4200 TapeStation D1000 ScreenTape, volumetric pooling, and quantification by qPCR. Sequencing was performed on an Illumina NextSeq500 using a MidOutput 150-cycle cartridge, with 156 Read1 cycles, 15 Index1 cycles, and the kit custom primers. The pooled library was loaded at 0.9 to 1 pM with a roughly 20% PhiX control spike-in. Processing in the source paper ran as follows. Vendor-processed data were analyzed in R, with a clonotype defined as all T cells sharing the same CDR3 nucleotide sequence. For clone abundance analyses, frequencies were normalized to the 10,000 most abundant clones in each sample. Public T cell clones, which averaged fewer than five per sample, were removed prior to analysis. A difference in abundance of at least 32-fold between compartments was used to define tumor-enriched and baseline blood-enriched clonotypes. Clonotypes expanded or contracted between blood time points were identified with a beta-binomial differential abundance model. The Baroni-Urbani and Buser coefficient was used to measure tumor-blood repertoire similarity, and groups were compared with two-tailed Wilcoxon tests in R. TCRdb mirrors the immuneACCESS table, restricted to in-frame sequences. Some clones are absent from its copies; in checked studies, under half trace to an unresolved V gene, and the reason for the others is unknown. D and trimming were read from the DNA, whereas the V and J calls and clone size are those reported in that table. The sample has 110,000 to 150,000 clones on record, around four fifths of them singletons. Approximately 24% of the sample lies in the top ten.

Reading the label with the study, this specimen's time point is: baseline pretreatment blood. The sample's treatment or condition label, in plain terms: 15 Gy SBRT to primary tumor, nephrectomy 4 weeks later. To follow tumor-enriched clonotypes, serial peripheral blood was collected from radiation-treated patients at baseline and at 2 weeks and 4 weeks after SBRT. All patients had renal cell carcinoma with clear cell pathology. The QIAamp DNA Blood Mini Kit (Qiagen) was used to prepare genomic DNA for TCR sequencing. Only samples passing all quality control checks were included in the analyses. Relative to germline, V is 5 bases shorter and J is 4 bases shorter, with 6 bases between their ends. The germline V gene encodes CDR1 KGHSH and CDR2 LQKENI. The CDR3, from cysteine to phenylalanine, totals 12 residues. The CDR3 DNA has 36 bases and is translated from base 1. For this clone: Its antigen is still unknown. No per-base quality is available; no much larger clone lies one base away.

The chain is encoded by TRBV18 joined to TRBJ1-3; TRBD1 might be the D gene, on 6 matching bases. The input for sequencing was blood, taken from a patient whose treatment included radiotherapy and nephrectomy. This clonotype was sampled from a woman between 45 and 60 years old with renal cell carcinoma. The CDR3 has the sequence CASSGTGNTIYF. Read as DNA, the sequence is TGTGCCAGCTCAGGGACAGGAAACACCATATATTTT.